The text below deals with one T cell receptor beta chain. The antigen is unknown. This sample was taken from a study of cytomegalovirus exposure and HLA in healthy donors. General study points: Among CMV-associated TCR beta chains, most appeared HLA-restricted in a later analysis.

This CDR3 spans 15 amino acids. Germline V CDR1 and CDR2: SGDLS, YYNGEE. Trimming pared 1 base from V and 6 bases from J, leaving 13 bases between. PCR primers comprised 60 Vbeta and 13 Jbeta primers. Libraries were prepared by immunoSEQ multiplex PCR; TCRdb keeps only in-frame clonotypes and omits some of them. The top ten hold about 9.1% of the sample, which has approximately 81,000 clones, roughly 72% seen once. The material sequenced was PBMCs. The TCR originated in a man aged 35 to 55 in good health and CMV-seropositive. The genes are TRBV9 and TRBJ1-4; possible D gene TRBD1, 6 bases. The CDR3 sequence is CASSVSGGRDEKLFF. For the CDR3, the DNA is TGTGCCAGCAGCGTATCCGGGGGGCGGGATGAAAAACTGTTTTTT.